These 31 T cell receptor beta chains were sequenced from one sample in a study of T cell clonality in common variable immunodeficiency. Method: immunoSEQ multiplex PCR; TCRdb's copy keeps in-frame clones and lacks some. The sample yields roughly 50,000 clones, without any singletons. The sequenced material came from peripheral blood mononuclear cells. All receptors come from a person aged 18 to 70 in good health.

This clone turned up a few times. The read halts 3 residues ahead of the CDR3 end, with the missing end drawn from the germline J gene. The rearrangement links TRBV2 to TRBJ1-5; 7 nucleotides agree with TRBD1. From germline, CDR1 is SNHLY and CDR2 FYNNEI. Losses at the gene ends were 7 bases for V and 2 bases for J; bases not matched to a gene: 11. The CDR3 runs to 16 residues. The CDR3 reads CASTSTGRGGNQPQHF. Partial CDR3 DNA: TGTGCCAGCACTTCGACAGGGCGAGGTGGCAATCAGCCC.

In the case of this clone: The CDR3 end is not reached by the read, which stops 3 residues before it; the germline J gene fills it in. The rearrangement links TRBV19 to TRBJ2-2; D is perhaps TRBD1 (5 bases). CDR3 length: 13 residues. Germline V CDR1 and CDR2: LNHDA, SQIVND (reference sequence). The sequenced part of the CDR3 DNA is TGTGCCAGTACCCAGACTGGGGCCAACGTG. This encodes CASTQTGANV. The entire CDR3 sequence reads CASTQTGANVLFF.

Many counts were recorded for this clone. CDR3 residues: CASSLQGAVTEAFF. The CDR3 bases that were read are TGTGCCAGCAGCTTACAGGGGGCAGTGACTGAA. The chain joins TRBV7-3 to TRBJ1-1, with 8 bases matching TRBD1. The read ends 3 residues before the CDR3 terminus; that terminus is restored from the germline J gene. The ends lost 2 bases at V and 5 bases at J; junction bases unmatched: 4. Germline V gene lookup returns CDR1 SGHTA and CDR2 FQGTGA. The CDR3 spans 14 residues.

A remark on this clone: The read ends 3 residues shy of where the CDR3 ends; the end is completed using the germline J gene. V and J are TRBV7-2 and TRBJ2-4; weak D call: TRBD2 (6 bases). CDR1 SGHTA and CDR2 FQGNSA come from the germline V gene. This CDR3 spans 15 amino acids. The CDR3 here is CASSPSAGPGQPQYF. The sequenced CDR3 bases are TGTGCCAGCAGCCCCTCGGCGGGGCCCGGTCAGCCT.

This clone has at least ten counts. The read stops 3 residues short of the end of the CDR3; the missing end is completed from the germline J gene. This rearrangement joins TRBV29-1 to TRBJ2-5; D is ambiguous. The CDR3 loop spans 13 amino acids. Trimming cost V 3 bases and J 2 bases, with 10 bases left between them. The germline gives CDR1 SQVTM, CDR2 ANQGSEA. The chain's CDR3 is CSVDTYAQETQYF. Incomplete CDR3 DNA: TGCAGCGTTGATACATATGCTCAAGAGACC.

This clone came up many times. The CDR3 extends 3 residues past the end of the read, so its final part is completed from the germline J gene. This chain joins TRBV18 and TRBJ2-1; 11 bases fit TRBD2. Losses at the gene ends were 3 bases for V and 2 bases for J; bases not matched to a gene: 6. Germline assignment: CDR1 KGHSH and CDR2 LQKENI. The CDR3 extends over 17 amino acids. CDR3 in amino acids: CASSPRLAGLTYNEQFF. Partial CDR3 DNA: TGTGCCAGCTCACCTCGACTAGCGGGACTGACCTACAATGAG. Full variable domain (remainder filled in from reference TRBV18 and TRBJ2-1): NAGVMQNPRHLVRRRGQEARLRCSPMKGHSHVYWYRQLPEEGLKFMVYLQKENIIDESGMPKERFSAEFPKEGPSILRIQQVVRGDSAAYFCASSPRLAGLTYNEQFFGPGTRLTVL.

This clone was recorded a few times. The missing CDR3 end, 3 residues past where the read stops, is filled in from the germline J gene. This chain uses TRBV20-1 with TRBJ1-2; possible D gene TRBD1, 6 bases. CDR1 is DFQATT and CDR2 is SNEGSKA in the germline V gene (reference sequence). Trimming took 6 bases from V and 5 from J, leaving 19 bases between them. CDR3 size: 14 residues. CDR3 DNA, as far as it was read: TGCAGTGCGCAAAAACAGGGAAGGGGGTATGGC. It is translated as CSAQKQGRGYG. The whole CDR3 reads CSAQKQGRGYGYTF.

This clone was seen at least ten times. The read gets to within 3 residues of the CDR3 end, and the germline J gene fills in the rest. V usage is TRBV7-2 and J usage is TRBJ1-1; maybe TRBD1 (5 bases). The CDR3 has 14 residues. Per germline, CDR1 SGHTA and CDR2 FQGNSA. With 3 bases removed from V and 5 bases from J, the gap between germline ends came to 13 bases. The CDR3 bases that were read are TGTGCCAGCAGCTTCGGACATCCCTCTACTGAA. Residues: CASSFGHPSTE. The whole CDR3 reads CASSFGHPSTEAFF.

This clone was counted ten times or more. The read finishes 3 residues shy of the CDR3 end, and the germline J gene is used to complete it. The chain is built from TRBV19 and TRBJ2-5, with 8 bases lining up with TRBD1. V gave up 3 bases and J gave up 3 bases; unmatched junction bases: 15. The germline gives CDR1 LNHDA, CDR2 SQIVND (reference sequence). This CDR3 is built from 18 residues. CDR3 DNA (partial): TGTGCCAGTAGTATGATAGGACAGGGAGGTAGGGGAGAAGAGACC. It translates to CASSMIGQGGRGEET. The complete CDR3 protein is CASSMIGQGGRGEETQYF.

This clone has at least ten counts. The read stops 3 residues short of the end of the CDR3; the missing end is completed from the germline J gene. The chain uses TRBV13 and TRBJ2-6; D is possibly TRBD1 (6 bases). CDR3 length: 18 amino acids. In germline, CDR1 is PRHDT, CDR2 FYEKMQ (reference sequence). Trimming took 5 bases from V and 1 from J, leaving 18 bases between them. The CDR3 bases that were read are TGTGCCAGCAGCACCAGGGGCGACAGCCGGTCTGGGGCCAACGTC. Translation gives CASSTRGDSRSGANV. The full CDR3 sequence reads CASSTRGDSRSGANVLTF.

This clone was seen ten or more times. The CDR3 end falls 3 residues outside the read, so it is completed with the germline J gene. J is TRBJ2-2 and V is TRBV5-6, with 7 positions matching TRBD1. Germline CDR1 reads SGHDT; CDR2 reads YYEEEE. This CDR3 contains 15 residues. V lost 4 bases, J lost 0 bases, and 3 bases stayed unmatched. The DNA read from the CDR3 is TGTGCCAGCAGCCCAGGGGGAGCGAACACCGGGGAG. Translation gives CASSPGGANTGE. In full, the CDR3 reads CASSPGGANTGELFF. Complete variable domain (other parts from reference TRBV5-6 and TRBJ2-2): DAGVTQSPTHLIKTRGQQVTLRCSPKSGHDTVSWYQQALGQGPQFIFQYYEEEERQRGNFPDRFSGHQFPNYSSELNVNALLLGDSALYLCASSPGGANTGELFFGEGSRLTVL.

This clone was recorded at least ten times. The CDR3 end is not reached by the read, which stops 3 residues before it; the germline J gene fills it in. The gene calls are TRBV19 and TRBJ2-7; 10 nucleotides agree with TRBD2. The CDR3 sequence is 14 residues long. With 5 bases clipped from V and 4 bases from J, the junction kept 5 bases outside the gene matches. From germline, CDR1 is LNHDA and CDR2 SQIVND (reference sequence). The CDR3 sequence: CASSWTSGPYEQYF. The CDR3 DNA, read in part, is TGTGCCAGTAGTTGGACTAGCGGCCCTTACGAG.

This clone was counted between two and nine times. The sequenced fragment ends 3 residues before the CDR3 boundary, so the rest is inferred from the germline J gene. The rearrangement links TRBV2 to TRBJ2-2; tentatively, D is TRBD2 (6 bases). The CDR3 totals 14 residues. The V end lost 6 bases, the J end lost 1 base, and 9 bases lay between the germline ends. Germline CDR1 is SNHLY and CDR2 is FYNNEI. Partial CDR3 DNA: TGTGCCAGCAGGGGACTCCAGAACACCGGGGAG. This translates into CASRGLQNTGE. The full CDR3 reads CASRGLQNTGELFF.

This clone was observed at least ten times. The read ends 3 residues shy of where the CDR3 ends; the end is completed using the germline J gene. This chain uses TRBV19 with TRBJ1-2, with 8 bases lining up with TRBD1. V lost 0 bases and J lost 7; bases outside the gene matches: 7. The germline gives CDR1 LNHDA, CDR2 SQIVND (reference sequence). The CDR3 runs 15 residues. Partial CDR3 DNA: TGTGCCAGTAGTATAGATAGACAGGGGAGAGGTGGC. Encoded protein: CASSIDRQGRGG. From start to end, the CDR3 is CASSIDRQGRGGYTF.

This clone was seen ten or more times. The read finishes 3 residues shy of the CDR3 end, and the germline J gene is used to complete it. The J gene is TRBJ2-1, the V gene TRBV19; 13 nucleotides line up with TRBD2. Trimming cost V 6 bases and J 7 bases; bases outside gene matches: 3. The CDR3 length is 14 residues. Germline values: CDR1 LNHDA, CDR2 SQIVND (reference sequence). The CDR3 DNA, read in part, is TGTGCCAGTAGACTAGCGGGAGGGCTAAATGAG. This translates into CASRLAGGLNE. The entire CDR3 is CASRLAGGLNEQFF.

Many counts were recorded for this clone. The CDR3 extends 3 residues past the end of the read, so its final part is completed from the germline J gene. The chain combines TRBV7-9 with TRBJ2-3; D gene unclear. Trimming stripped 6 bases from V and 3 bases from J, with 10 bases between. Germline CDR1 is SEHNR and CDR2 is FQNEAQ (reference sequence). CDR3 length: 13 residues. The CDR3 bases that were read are TGTGCCAGCAGATTTAGTTGGACAGATACG. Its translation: CASRFSWTDT. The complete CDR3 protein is CASRFSWTDTQYF.

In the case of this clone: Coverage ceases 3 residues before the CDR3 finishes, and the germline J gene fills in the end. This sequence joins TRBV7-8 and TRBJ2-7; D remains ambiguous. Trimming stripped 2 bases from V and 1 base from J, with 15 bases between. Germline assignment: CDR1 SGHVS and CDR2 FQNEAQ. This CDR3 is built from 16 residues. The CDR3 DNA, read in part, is TGTGCCAGCAGCTTACTCTTGTCGACACCGTCCTACGAG. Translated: CASSLLLSTPSYE. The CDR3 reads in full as CASSLLLSTPSYEQYF.

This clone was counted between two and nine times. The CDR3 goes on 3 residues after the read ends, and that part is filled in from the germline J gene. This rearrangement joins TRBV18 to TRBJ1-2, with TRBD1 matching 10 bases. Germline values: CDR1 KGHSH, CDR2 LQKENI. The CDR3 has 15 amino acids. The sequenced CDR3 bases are TGTGCCAGCTCGGTGGGACAGGGGAGCTCCTACGAC. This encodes CASSVGQGSSYD. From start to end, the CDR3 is CASSVGQGSSYDYTF. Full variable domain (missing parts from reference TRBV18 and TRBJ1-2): NAGVMQNPRHLVRRRGQEARLRCSPMKGHSHVYWYRQLPEEGLKFMVYLQKENIIDESGMPKERFSAEFPKEGPSILRIQQVVRGDSAAYFCASSVGQGSSYDYTFGSGTRLTVV.

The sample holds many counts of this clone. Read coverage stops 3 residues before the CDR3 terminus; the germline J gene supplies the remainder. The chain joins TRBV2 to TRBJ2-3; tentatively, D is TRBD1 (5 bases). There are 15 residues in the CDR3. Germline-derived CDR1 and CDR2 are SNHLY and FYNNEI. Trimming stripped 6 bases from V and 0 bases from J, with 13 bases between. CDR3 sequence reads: CASSETGWSTDTQYF. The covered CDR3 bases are TGTGCCAGCAGCGAAACAGGTTGGAGCACAGATACG. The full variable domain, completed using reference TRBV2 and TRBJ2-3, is EPEVTQTPSHQVTQMGQEVILRCVPISNHLYFYWYRQILGQKVEFLVSFYNNEISEKSEIFDDQFSVERPDGSNFTLKIRSTKLEDSAMYFCASSETGWSTDTQYFGPGTRLTVL.

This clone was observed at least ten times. The CDR3 sequence is CASSIGLVPDTQYF. The CDR3 DNA, read in part, is TGTGCCAGCAGTATTGGACTAGTCCCAGATACG. The chain employs TRBV6-2 or TRBV6-3 and TRBJ2-3, with 7 bases identical to TRBD2. The sequence runs out 3 residues before the end of the CDR3; the remainder is reconstructed from the germline J gene. The germline V gene encodes CDR1 MNHEY and CDR2 SVGEGT. The CDR3 extends over 14 amino acids. V shed 5 bases and J 4 bases; nucleotides not matched to a gene: 6.

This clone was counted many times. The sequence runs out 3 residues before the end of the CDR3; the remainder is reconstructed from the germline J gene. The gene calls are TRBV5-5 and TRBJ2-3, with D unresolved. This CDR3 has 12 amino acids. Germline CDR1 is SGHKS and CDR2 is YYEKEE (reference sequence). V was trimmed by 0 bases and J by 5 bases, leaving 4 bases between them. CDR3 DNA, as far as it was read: TGTGCCAGCAGCTTGGACGGAGATACG. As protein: CASSLDGDT. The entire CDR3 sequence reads CASSLDGDTQYF.

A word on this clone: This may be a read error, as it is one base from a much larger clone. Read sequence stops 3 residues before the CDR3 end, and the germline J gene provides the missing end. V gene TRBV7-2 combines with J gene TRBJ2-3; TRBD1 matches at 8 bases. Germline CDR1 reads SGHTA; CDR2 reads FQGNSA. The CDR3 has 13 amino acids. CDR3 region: CASSYRGNQPQYF. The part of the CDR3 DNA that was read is TGTGCCAGCAGTTACAGGGGGAATCAGCCG.

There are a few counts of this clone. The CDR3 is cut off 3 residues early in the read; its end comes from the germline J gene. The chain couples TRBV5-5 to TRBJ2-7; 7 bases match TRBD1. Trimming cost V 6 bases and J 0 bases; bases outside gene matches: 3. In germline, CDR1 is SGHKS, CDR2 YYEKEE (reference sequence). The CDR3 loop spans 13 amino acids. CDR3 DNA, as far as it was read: TGTGCCAGCAAGGGGGACAGCTCCTACGAG. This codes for CASKGDSSYE. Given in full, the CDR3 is CASKGDSSYEQYF. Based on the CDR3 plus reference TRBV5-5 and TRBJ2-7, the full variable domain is DAGVTQSPTHLIKTRGQQVTLRCSPISGHKSVSWYQQVLGQGPQFIFQYYEKEERGRGNFPDRFSARQFPNYSSELNVNALLLGDSALYLCASKGDSSYEQYFGPGTRLTVT.

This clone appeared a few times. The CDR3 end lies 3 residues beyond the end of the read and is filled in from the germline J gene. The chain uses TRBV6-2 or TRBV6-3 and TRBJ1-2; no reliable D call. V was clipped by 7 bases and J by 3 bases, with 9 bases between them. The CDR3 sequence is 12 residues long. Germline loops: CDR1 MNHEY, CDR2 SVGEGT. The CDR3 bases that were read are TGTGCCAGCAATAGCCAGTACTATGGC. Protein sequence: CASNSQYYG. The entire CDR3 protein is CASNSQYYGYTF.

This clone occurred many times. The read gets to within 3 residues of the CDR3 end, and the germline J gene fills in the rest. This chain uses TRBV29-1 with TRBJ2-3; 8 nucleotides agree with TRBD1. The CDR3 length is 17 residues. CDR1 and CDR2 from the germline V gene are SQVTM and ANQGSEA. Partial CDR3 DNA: TGCAGCGTTTTATTATATCTCGGACAGGGCACCCAAGAGACG. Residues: CSVLLYLGQGTQET. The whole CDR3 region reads CSVLLYLGQGTQETQYF.

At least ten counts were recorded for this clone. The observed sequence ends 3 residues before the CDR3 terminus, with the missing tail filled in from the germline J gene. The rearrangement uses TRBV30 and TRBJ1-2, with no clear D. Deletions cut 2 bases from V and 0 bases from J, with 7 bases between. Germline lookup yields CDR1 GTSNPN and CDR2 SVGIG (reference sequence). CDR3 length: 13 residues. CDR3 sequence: CAWSSSANYGYTF. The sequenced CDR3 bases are TGTGCCTGGAGTTCCTCCGCTAACTATGGC.

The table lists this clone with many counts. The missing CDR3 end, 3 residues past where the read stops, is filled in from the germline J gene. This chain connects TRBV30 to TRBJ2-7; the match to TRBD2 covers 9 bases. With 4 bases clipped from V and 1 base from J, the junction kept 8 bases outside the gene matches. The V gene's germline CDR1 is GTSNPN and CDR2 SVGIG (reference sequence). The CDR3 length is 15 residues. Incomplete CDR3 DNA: TGTGCCTGGAAAATAAAAAGCGGGAGGTCCTACGAG. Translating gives CAWKIKSGRSYE. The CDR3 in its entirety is CAWKIKSGRSYEQYF.

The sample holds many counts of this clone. The sequenced part of the CDR3 DNA is TGTGCCAGCAGCCCCAGCGGGCTATACAATGAG. Translated: CASSPSGLYNE. The full CDR3 is CASSPSGLYNEQFF. The gene calls are TRBV7-9 and TRBJ2-1, with D perhaps TRBD2 (6 bases). Sequencing ends 3 residues short of the CDR3 end; the germline J gene provides the rest. The CDR3 is 14 residues long. Trimming took off 5 bases at V and 4 bases at J, with 12 bases between the two ends. Germline V gives CDR1 SEHNR, CDR2 FQNEAQ (reference sequence).

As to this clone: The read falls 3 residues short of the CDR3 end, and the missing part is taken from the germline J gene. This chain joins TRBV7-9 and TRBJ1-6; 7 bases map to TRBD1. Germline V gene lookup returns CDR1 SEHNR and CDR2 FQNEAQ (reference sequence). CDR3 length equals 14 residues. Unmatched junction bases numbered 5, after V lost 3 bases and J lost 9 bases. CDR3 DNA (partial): TGTGCCAGCAGCTTTGACAGGGAGCGTTCACCC. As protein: CASSFDRERSP. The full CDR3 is CASSFDRERSPLHF.

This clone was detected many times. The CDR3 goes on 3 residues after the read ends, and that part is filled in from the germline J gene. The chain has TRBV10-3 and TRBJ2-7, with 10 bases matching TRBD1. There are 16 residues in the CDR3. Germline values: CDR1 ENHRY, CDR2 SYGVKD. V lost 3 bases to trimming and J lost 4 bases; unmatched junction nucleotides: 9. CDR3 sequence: CAISERRDRGTYEQYF. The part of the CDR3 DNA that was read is TGTGCCATCAGTGAACGAAGGGACAGGGGAACGTACGAG.

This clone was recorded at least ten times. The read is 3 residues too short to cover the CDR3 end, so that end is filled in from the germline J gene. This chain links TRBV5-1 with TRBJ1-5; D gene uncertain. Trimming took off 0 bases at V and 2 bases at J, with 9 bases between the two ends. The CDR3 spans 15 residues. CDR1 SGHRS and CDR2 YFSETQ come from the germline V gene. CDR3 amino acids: CASSLGTTGNQPQHF. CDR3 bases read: TGCGCCAGCAGCTTGGGCACCACAGGCAATCAGCCC.